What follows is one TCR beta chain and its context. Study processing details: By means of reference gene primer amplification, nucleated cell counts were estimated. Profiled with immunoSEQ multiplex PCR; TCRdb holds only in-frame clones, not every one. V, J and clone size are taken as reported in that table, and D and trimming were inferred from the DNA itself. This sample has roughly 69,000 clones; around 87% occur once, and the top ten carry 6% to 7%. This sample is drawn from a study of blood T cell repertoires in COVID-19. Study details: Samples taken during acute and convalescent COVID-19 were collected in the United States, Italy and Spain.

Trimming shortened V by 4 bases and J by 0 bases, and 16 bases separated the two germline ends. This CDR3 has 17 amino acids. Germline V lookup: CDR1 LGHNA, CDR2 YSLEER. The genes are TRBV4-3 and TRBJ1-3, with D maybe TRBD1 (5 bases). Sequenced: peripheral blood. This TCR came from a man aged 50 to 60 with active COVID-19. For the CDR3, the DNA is TGCGCCAGCAGCCGCCTTCAGGGTCCCGACTCTGGAAACACCATATATTTT. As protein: CASSRLQGPDSGNTIYF.